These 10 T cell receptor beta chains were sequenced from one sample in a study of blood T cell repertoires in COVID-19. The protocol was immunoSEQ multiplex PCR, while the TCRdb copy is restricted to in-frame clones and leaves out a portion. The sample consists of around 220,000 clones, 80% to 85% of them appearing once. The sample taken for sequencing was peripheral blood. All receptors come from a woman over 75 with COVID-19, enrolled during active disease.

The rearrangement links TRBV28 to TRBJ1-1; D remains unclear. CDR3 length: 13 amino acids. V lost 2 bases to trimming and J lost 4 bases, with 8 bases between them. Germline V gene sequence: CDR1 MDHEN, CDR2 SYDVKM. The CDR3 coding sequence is TGTGCCAGCAGTTTAGGGAGGGTCACTGAAGCTTTCTTT. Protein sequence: CASSLGRVTEAFF.

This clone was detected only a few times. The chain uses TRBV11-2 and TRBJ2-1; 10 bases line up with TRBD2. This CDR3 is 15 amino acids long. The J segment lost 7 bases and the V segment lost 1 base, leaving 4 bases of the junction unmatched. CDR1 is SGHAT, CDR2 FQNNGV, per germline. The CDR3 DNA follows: TGTGCCAGCAGCTTAGGGTCTAGCGGGGGAAATGAGCAGTTCTTC. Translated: CASSLGSSGGNEQFF.

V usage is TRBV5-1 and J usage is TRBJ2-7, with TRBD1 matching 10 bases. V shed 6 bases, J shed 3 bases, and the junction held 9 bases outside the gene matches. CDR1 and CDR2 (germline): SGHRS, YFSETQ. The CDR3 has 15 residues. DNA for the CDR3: TGCGCCAGCACCTACGGCGGACAGGGGGGCTACGAGCAGTACTTC. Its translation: CASTYGGQGGYEQYF.

Here the CDR3 reads CAWSPGGTLNSPLHF. The CDR3 DNA is TGTGCCTGGAGTCCGGGGGGGACCCTAAATTCACCCCTCCACTTT. This sequence joins TRBV30 and TRBJ1-6, with a possible D match to TRBD1 (5 bases). Germline CDR1 is GTSNPN and CDR2 is SVGIG (reference sequence). This CDR3 spans 15 amino acids. Deletions cut 2 bases from V and 7 bases from J, with 15 bases between.

CDR3 sequence (DNA): TGTGCCAGCAGCTCAGCTTCCGGGACAGCTAATGAAAAACTGTTTTTT. Protein sequence: CASSSASGTANEKLFF. The chain couples TRBV5-6 to TRBJ1-4, with 7 bases fitting TRBD1. The CDR3 contains 16 residues. Germline CDR1 SGHDT, CDR2 YYEEEE. The V and J ends lost 3 bases and 3 bases, in that order; junction bases with no gene match: 8.

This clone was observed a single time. The CDR3 coding sequence is TGTGCCAGCAGCCCCCGGACTAGCGGGAGGGGACATGAGCAGTTCTTC. As protein: CASSPRTSGRGHEQFF. This sequence joins TRBV9 and TRBJ2-1; 15 nucleotides line up with TRBD2. Germline V gene sequence: CDR1 SGDLS, CDR2 YYNGEE. The CDR3 has 16 residues. V shed 4 bases and J 8 bases; nucleotides not matched to a gene: 7.

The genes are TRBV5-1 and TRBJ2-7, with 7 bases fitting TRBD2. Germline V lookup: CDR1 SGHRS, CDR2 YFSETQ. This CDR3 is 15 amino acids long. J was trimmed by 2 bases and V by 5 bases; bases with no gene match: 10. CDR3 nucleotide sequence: TGCGCCAGCAGACACCCCGGGGGGAGCGCCTACGAGCAGTACTTC. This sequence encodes CASRHPGGSAYEQYF.

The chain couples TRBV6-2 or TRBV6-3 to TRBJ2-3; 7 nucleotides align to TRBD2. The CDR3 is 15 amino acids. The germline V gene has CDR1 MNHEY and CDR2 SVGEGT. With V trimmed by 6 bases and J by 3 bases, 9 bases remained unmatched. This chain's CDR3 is CASSPWRGNTDTQYF. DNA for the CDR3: TGTGCCAGCAGCCCCTGGCGGGGGAATACAGATACGCAGTATTTT.

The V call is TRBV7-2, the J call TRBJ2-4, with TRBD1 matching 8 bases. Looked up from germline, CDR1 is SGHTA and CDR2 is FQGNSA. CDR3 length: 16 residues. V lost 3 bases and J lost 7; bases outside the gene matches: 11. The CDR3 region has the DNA TGTGCCAGCAGCTTGGTCGCGACAGGGGAGAGGAACATTCAGTACTTC. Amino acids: CASSLVATGERNIQYF.

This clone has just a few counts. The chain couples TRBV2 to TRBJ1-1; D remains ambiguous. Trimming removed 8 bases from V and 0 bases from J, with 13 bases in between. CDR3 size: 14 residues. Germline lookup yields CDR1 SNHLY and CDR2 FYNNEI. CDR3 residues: CASSRGAMNTEAFF. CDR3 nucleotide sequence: TGTGCCAGCTCCAGAGGAGCTATGAACACTGAAGCTTTCTTT. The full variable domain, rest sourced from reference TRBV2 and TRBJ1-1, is EPEVTQTPSHQVTQMGQEVILRCVPISNHLYFYWYRQILGQKVEFLVSFYNNEISEKSEIFDDQFSVERPDGSNFTLKIRSTKLEDSAMYFCASSRGAMNTEAFFGQGTRLTVV.